The 27 T cell receptor beta chains listed next were all sequenced from one sample in a study of T-cell reconstitution after alpha-beta-depleted transplantation in children (dated by TCRdb to the mid-2010s). Library preparation was by PCR. The run used an Illumina HiSeq 2500. TCR libraries were prepared with molecular barcoding, using unique molecular identifiers to normalize TCRbeta repertoire quantification. The public reads were quality trimmed at Q25 with fastp and then assembled into clones with MiXCR by TCRdb, keeping productive beta chains. Each entry merges the rows of one CDR3 protein and shows their most common DNA and genes. The sample data list 350,000 to 500,000 distinct CDR3 sequences, and around 46% of these were observed just once. The leading ten clones occupy around 29% of the sample. The sample's treatment or condition label, in plain terms: allogeneic hematopoietic cell transplantation with graft depleted of TCRalphabeta T cells and CD19 B cells.

Sequenced material: PBMCs, taken before TCRalphabeta/CD19-depleted stem cell transplant. The receptors originated from a girl aged 2 to 10 with aplastic anemia, due to receive a stem cell transplant.

The gene calls are TRBV5-6 and TRBJ1-2, with D perhaps TRBD1 (5 bases). Trimming took off 5 bases at V and 6 bases at J, with 20 bases between the two ends. The germline gives CDR1 SGHDT, CDR2 YYEEEE. This CDR3 region has 15 residues. The CDR3 sequence is CASSRGSPGPHGYTF. CDR3 sequence (DNA): TGTGCCAGCAGTCGCGGGTCCCCGGGACCCCATGGCTACACCTTC.

This clonotype showed up just a few times. The chain couples TRBV18 to TRBJ2-7, with 12 bases lining up with TRBD2. CDR1 and CDR2 (germline): KGHSH, LQKENI. This CDR3 region has 18 residues. V lost 0 bases, J lost 3 bases, and 9 bases stayed unmatched. CDR3 region: CASSPPGLAGGHGYEQYF. The CDR3 DNA is TGTGCCAGCTCACCACCGGGGCTAGCGGGAGGGCACGGCTACGAGCAGTACTTC.

This clonotype was seen only once. The gene calls are TRBV12-3 or TRBV12-4 and TRBJ2-5; no definite D call. V was pared by 6 bases and J by 4 bases, with 9 bases between. The CDR3 is made up of 12 amino acids. CDR3 coding DNA: TGTGCCAGCAGCTGGTCCAGAGAGACCCAGTACTTC. Its protein is CASSWSRETQYF.

This clonotype was recorded at least ten times. The V call is TRBV10-1, the J call TRBJ2-7, with 8 positions matching TRBD2. Germline lookup yields CDR1 WNHNN and CDR2 SYGVQD (reference sequence). With V trimmed by 2 bases and J by 4 bases, 7 bases remained unmatched. CDR3 length: 15 amino acids. CDR3 nucleotide sequence: TGCGCCAGCAGTGAGGGTACAGCGGGAGTGTACGAGCAGTACTTC. Translated, it gives CASSEGTAGVYEQYF.

The chain joins TRBV5-6 to TRBJ2-5, with TRBD1 as a possible D gene (5 bases). Germline V gene data show CDR1 as SGHDT and CDR2 as YYEEEE. The CDR3 totals 15 residues. Between the trimmed V and J ends, which lost 0 bases and 4 bases, there was a span of 13 bases. Written as DNA, the CDR3 is TGTGCCAGCAGCTTGGCCGGAACAGGCGGAGAGACCCAGTACTTC. Residues: CASSLAGTGGETQYF.

This clonotype was detected only a few times. This sequence joins TRBV9 and TRBJ2-3, with D possibly TRBD2 on 5 matching bases. The CDR3 runs to 15 residues. CDR1 SGDLS and CDR2 YYNGEE come from the germline V gene. Deletions cut 1 base from V and 3 bases from J, with 12 bases between. CDR3 coding DNA: TGTGCCAGCAGCGTATATAACGGACTTACAGATACGCAGTATTTT. Protein: CASSVYNGLTDTQYF.

The chain recombines TRBV20-1 with TRBJ2-7; D remains ambiguous. CDR1 and CDR2 from the germline V gene are DFQATT and SNEGSKA (reference sequence). The CDR3 runs 14 residues. With 3 bases removed from V and 2 bases from J, the gap between germline ends came to 14 bases. CDR3 sequence reads: CSASGLGDPYEQYF. CDR3 nucleotide sequence: TGCAGTGCTAGTGGGCTAGGAGACCCCTACGAGCAGTACTTC.

This clonotype was counted a few times. The chain employs TRBV5-5 and TRBJ2-7, with 8 bases that match TRBD1. The CDR3 is 15 residues long. Losses at the gene ends were 4 bases for V and 4 bases for J; bases not matched to a gene: 10. Looked up from germline, CDR1 is SGHKS and CDR2 is YYEKEE (reference sequence). The chain's CDR3 is CASSQDREEVYEQYF. DNA for the CDR3: TGTGCCAGCAGCCAGGACAGGGAGGAGGTTTACGAGCAGTACTTC.

The chain recombines TRBV18 with TRBJ2-4, with TRBD1 matching over 8 bases. This CDR3 is built from 14 residues. Trimming took 2 bases from V and 9 from J; bases not matched to a gene: 6. Germline V gives CDR1 KGHSH, CDR2 LQKENI. In DNA form, the CDR3 reads TGTGCCAGCTCACCAACCGGACAGGGTCCCATTCAGTACTTC. It encodes CASSPTGQGPIQYF.

The rearrangement joins TRBV7-3 to TRBJ1-2; TRBD1 matches 9 bases. Losses at the gene ends were 1 base for V and 4 bases for J; bases not matched to a gene: 4. The germline V gene has CDR1 SGHTA and CDR2 FQGTGA. The CDR3 runs 15 residues. CDR3: CASSLMGQGLYGYTF. The CDR3 region has the DNA TGTGCCAGCAGCTTAATGGGACAGGGACTCTATGGCTACACCTTC.

The V gene is TRBV6-6, the J gene TRBJ1-3; D unclear. With 5 bases removed from V and 7 bases from J, the gap between germline ends came to 12 bases. CDR1 is MNHNY, CDR2 SVGAGI, per germline (reference sequence). The CDR3 totals 13 residues. The CDR3 region is CASSLIPGNTIYF. The CDR3 region has the DNA TGTGCCAGCAGTCTCATCCCCGGGAACACCATATATTTT.

This clonotype occurred once. This chain joins TRBV20-1 and TRBJ2-3; D gene ambiguous. The ends were cut back, 4 bases at V and 0 bases at J, with 14 bases in the middle. CDR3 length: 15 residues. CDR1 DFQATT and CDR2 SNEGSKA come from the germline V gene (reference sequence). The DNA of the CDR3 is TGCAGTGCTATCTTCCTTAAGACTAGCACAGATACGCAGTATTTT. As protein: CSAIFLKTSTDTQYF.

This clonotype was seen more than once but under ten times. The chain recombines TRBV12-3 or TRBV12-4 with TRBJ2-2; 9 bases map to TRBD2. Trimming removed 2 bases from V and 2 bases from J; junction bases left unmatched: 3. The CDR3 runs to 16 residues. The CDR3 is CASSLSSGINTGELFF. The CDR3 bases are TGTGCCAGCAGTTTATCTAGCGGGATAAACACCGGGGAGCTGTTTTTT.

Comment on this clonotype: One end of the junction does not line up with germline, which may come from a read error. The chain employs TRBV7-7 and TRBJ2-1, with D possibly matching TRBD2 (7 bases). The CDR3 extends over 17 amino acids. Germline V gene sequence: CDR1 SSHAT, CDR2 FNYEAQ (reference sequence). The chain's CDR3 is CASSPGDGGSSYNEQFF. In DNA, the CDR3 is TGTGCTAGCAGCCCAGGGGACGGCGGGAGCTCCTACAATGAGCAGTTCTTC.

The gene calls are TRBV6-1 and TRBJ2-6; tentative D call: TRBD1 (7 bases). Germline V gene sequence: CDR1 MNHNS, CDR2 SASEGT. Trimming stripped 10 bases from V and 0 bases from J, with 16 bases between. This CDR3 spans 16 amino acids. In nucleotides, the CDR3 is TGTGCCACCCTCGCGGGACAGTACTCTGGGGCCAACGTCCTGACTTTC. Amino acid sequence: CATLAGQYSGANVLTF.

V gene TRBV7-3 combines with J gene TRBJ1-2; possible D gene TRBD1, 6 bases. Germline values: CDR1 SGHTA, CDR2 FQGTGA. The CDR3 totals 14 residues. The V end was cut by 1 base, the J end by 8 bases, with 14 bases between. The CDR3 nucleotides read TGTGCCAGCAGCTTAAATGGGGGGCCAGGCGGCTACACCTTC. Its translation: CASSLNGGPGGYTF.

The chain is built from TRBV5-1 and TRBJ2-5; D is undetermined. Trimming stripped 4 bases from V and 2 bases from J, with 15 bases between. The length of the CDR3 is 15 residues. Germline V gene data show CDR1 as SGHRS and CDR2 as YFSETQ. CDR3 nucleotides: TGCGCCAGCAGCCCACAGCCGGAGTGGCAAGAGACCCAGTACTTC. Protein product: CASSPQPEWQETQYF.

There are a few counts of this clonotype. V usage is TRBV5-1 and J usage is TRBJ2-3; no clear D. V was shortened by 5 bases and J by 2 bases, with 9 bases between the two germline ends. The CDR3 covers 13 residues. CDR1 is SGHRS, CDR2 YFSETQ, per germline. The CDR3 sequence is CASRVGNTDTQYF. As DNA, the CDR3 is TGCGCCAGCAGGGTCGGAAACACAGATACGCAGTATTTT. The full variable domain, its missing parts supplied by reference TRBV5-1 and TRBJ2-3, is KAGVTQTPRYLIKTRGQQVTLSCSPISGHRSVSWYQQTPGQGLQFLFEYFSETQRNKGNFPGRFSGRQFSNSRSEMNVSTLELGDSALYLCASRVGNTDTQYFGPGTRLTVL.

The rearrangement joins TRBV11-2 to TRBJ2-1; maybe TRBD2 (5 bases). Germline V gene lookup returns CDR1 SGHAT and CDR2 FQNNGV. The CDR3 spans 14 residues. Trimming left V 5 bases short and J 8 bases short, with 16 bases between. In DNA form, the CDR3 reads TGTGCCAGCAGCCGAGTCTACCGTAGCGATGAGCAGTTCTTC. Residues: CASSRVYRSDEQFF.

This clonotype was detected ten times or more. The J gene is TRBJ2-3, the V gene TRBV28; TRBD2 matches at 13 bases. The CDR3 runs 19 residues. V was pared by 5 bases and J by 0 bases, with 11 bases of the junction left unmatched. CDR1 is MDHEN and CDR2 is SYDVKM in the germline V gene. CDR3 coding DNA: TGTGCCAGCAGTGCCTACACTAGCGGGAGGGCCTTCAGCACAGATACGCAGTATTTT. The encoded protein is CASSAYTSGRAFSTDTQYF.

The rearrangement joins TRBV7-2 to TRBJ2-5, with D possibly being TRBD1 or TRBD2 (6 bases each). V lost 1 base and J 5 bases, leaving 11 bases between the germline ends. The CDR3 has 14 amino acids. Per germline, CDR1 SGHTA and CDR2 FQGNSA. In DNA, the CDR3 is TGTGCCAGCAGCTTAGTCCGAGGGGGGGAGACCCAGTACTTC. The encoded protein is CASSLVRGGETQYF.

This chain uses TRBV5-6 with TRBJ2-3; 14 nucleotides align to TRBD2. After removal of 4 bases from V and 6 bases from J, the junction contained 4 bases not matched to a gene. The CDR3 is made up of 15 amino acids. Germline lookup yields CDR1 SGHDT and CDR2 YYEEEE. The DNA for the CDR3 is TGTGCCAGCAGCACAGGGACTAGCGGGGGTGATACGCAGTATTTT. Its translation is CASSTGTSGGDTQYF.

This clonotype was observed a handful of times. The chain recombines TRBV15 with TRBJ2-1; perhaps TRBD2 as D (6 bases). From germline, CDR1 is LNHNV and CDR2 YYDKDF (reference sequence). The CDR3 sequence is 15 residues long. V was clipped by 0 bases and J by 8 bases, with 14 bases between them. For the CDR3, the DNA is TGTGCCACCAGCAGAGATGTTGGAGGGGCGTATGAGCAGTTCTTC. Protein sequence: CATSRDVGGAYEQFF.

This clonotype was seen more than once but under ten times. The V and J genes are TRBV27 and TRBJ2-7, with D unresolved. Germline V gives CDR1 MNHEY, CDR2 SMNVEV (reference sequence). Trimming stripped 5 bases from V and 0 bases from J, with 5 bases between. The CDR3 spans 12 residues. The CDR3: CASSQNSYEQYF. CDR3 sequence (DNA): TGTGCCAGCAGTCAAAACTCCTACGAGCAGTACTTC.

The sample holds a few counts of this clonotype. This sequence joins TRBV5-1 and TRBJ2-2; TRBD1 aligns across 9 bases. The CDR3 length is 16 residues. J gave up 3 bases and V 4 bases, and 7 bases lay outside the gene matches. The germline V gene has CDR1 SGHRS and CDR2 YFSETQ. The CDR3 nucleotides read TGCGCCAGCAGCAGCAGGGGACAGGGATACACCGGGGAGCTGTTTTTT. Protein: CASSSRGQGYTGELFF.

The chain links TRBV6-5 to TRBJ2-5, with D perhaps matching TRBD2 (5 bases). Germline V CDR1 and CDR2: MNHEY, SVGAGI. V was cut by 0 bases and J by 5 bases, with 7 bases left in between. There are 13 residues in the CDR3. CDR3 residues: CASSYSRRETQYF. CDR3 nucleotides: TGTGCCAGCAGTTACTCGAGGAGGGAGACCCAGTACTTC.

This chain joins TRBV12-3 or TRBV12-4 and TRBJ2-1; D is possibly TRBD2 (5 bases). The CDR3 covers 12 residues. Trimming stripped 3 bases from V and 10 bases from J, with 10 bases between. CDR3 protein: CASSLRALEQFF. The CDR3 DNA reads as TGTGCCAGCAGTTTGAGGGCACTAGAGCAGTTCTTC.